A selection of T cell receptor beta chains follows, all from one sample in a study of blood T cell repertoires in COVID-19. Produced via immunoSEQ multiplex PCR; TCRdb's table is partial and in-frame only. The sample lists under 250,000 clones, over 80% occurring once. Sequenced input: peripheral blood. The receptor source for this set is a human donor in a cohort sampled during active COVID-19. CDR3s include the opening cysteine and the closing phenylalanine or tryptophan. Fields, in order: CDR3 DNA, CDR3 protein, V gene, J gene, D gene, clone size, CDR3 length. The D gene is left open where the match is weak. Only some rows state a clone size, as once, few, many or a class for expanded clones.

cdr3_nt: TGCGCCAGCAGCTTGGGCGGGCTAGCGGGTCGGCAAGAGGAGCAGTACTTC
cdr3_aa: CASSLGGLAGRQEEQYF
v_call: TRBV5-1
j_call: TRBJ2-7
d_call: TRBD2
clone_size: -
cdr3_length: 17

cdr3_nt: TGTGCCAGCAGTGACCTCGGGACAGGGTTTGCCGTACGTGAGCAGTACTTC
cdr3_aa: CASSDLGTGFAVREQYF
v_call: TRBV6-1
j_call: TRBJ2-7
d_call: TRBD1
clone_size: -
cdr3_length: 17

cdr3_nt: TGTGCAAGTCGCCCGGACAGGGGGCTCGTCAATGCGGCAGATACGCAGTATTTT
cdr3_aa: CASRPDRGLVNAADTQYF
v_call: TRBV12-2
j_call: TRBJ2-3
d_call: -
clone_size: -
cdr3_length: 18

cdr3_nt: TGTGCCATCGGAAGAGACAGGGTCGACGAGCAGTACTTC
cdr3_aa: CAIGRDRVDEQYF
v_call: TRBV10-3
j_call: TRBJ2-7
d_call: TRBD1
clone_size: -
cdr3_length: 13

cdr3_nt: TGTGCCAGCAGTGCAGAGGGTGGGCAGATACTAGCCAAAAACATTCAGTACTTC
cdr3_aa: CASSAEGGQILAKNIQYF
v_call: TRBV28
j_call: TRBJ2-4
d_call: -
clone_size: -
cdr3_length: 18

cdr3_nt: TGTGCCAGCAGCGCGAGCGGGCAGCATAATTCACCCCTCCACTTT
cdr3_aa: CASSASGQHNSPLHF
v_call: TRBV9
j_call: TRBJ1-6
d_call: -
clone_size: -
cdr3_length: 15

cdr3_nt: TGTGCCAGCAGTCACAGGGTTTCGGCTGAAGCTTTCTTT
cdr3_aa: CASSHRVSAEAFF
v_call: TRBV6-6
j_call: TRBJ1-1
d_call: -
clone_size: -
cdr3_length: 13

cdr3_nt: TGTGCCTGGAGTGTACAGGGGGGGCCGGGAAATGAGCAGTTCTTC
cdr3_aa: CAWSVQGGPGNEQFF
v_call: TRBV30
j_call: TRBJ2-1
d_call: -
clone_size: -
cdr3_length: 15

cdr3_nt: TGTGCCAGCAGCTTAGCGACGGGTCCCAATCAGCCCCAGCATTTT
cdr3_aa: CASSLATGPNQPQHF
v_call: TRBV7-9
j_call: TRBJ1-5
d_call: -
clone_size: -
cdr3_length: 15

cdr3_nt: TGCGCCAGCAGCTTGGTAGGGGAAGGGCCAAACACCATATATTTT
cdr3_aa: CASSLVGEGPNTIYF
v_call: TRBV5-1
j_call: TRBJ1-3
d_call: -
clone_size: -
cdr3_length: 15

cdr3_nt: TGTGCCAGCAGTGATCAGGCAGGGAGCACAGATACGCAGTATTTT
cdr3_aa: CASSDQAGSTDTQYF
v_call: TRBV6-4
j_call: TRBJ2-3
d_call: -
clone_size: -
cdr3_length: 15

cdr3_nt: TGCAGTGCTAGTCCAGGGGCGCAAAACACTGAAGCTTTCTTT
cdr3_aa: CSASPGAQNTEAFF
v_call: TRBV20-1
j_call: TRBJ1-1
d_call: -
clone_size: -
cdr3_length: 14

cdr3_nt: TGTGCCAGCAGTGAAGGCAGGGGGCGGGAGACCCAGTACTTC
cdr3_aa: CASSEGRGRETQYF
v_call: TRBV6-1
j_call: TRBJ2-5
d_call: TRBD1
clone_size: -
cdr3_length: 14

cdr3_nt: TGTGCCAGTAGTATCCGATCTAGCTCCGTCGAGCAGTACTTC
cdr3_aa: CASSIRSSSVEQYF
v_call: TRBV19
j_call: TRBJ2-7
d_call: -
clone_size: -
cdr3_length: 14

cdr3_nt: TGTGCCAGCAGTCCCAACACAGGGGGCGAGCAGTACTTC
cdr3_aa: CASSPNTGGEQYF
v_call: TRBV27
j_call: TRBJ2-7
d_call: TRBD1
clone_size: -
cdr3_length: 13

cdr3_nt: TGTGCCAGCAGCTCTCAACTAGCGGGGTTACAAGAGACCCAGTACTTC
cdr3_aa: CASSSQLAGLQETQYF
v_call: TRBV9
j_call: TRBJ2-5
d_call: TRBD2
clone_size: once
cdr3_length: 16

cdr3_nt: TGTGCCAGCAGCTCTCGACAGGGATGGGGTGAAAAACTGTTTTTT
cdr3_aa: CASSSRQGWGEKLFF
v_call: TRBV28
j_call: TRBJ1-4
d_call: TRBD1
clone_size: few
cdr3_length: 15